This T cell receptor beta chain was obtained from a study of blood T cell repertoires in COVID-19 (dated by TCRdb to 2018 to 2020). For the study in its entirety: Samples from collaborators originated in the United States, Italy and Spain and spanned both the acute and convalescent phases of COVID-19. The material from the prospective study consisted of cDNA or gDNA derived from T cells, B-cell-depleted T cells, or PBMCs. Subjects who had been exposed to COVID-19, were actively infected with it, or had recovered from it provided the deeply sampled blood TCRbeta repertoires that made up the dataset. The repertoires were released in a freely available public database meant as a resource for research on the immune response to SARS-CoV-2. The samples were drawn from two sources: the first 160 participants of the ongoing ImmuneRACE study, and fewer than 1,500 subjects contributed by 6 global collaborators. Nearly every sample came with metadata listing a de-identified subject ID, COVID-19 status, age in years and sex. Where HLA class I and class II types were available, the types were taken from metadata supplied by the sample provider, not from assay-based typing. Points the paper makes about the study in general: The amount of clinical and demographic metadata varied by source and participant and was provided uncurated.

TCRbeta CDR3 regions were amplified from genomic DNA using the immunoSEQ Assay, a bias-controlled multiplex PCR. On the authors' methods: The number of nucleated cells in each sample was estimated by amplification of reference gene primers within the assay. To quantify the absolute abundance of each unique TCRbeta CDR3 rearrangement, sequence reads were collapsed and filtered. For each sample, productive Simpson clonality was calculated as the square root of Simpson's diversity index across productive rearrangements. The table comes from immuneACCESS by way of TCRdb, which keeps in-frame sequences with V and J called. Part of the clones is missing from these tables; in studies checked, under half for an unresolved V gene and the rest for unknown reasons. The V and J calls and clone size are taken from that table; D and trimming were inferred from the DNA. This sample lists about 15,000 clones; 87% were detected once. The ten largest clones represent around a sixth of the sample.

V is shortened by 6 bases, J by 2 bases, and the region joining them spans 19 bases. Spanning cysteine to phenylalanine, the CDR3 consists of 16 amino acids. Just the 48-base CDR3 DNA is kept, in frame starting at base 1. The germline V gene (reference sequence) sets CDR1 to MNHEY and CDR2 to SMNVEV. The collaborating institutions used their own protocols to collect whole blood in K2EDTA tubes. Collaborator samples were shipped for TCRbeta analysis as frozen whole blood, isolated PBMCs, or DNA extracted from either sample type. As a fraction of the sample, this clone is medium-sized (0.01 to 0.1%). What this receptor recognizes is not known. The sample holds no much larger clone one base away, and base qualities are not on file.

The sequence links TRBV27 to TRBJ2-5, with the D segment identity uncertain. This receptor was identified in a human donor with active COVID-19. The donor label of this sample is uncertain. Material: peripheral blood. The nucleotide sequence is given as TGTGCCAGCAGCGAGTACCCTCGACACCCACAAGAGACCCAGTACTTC. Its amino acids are CASSEYPRHPQETQYF.